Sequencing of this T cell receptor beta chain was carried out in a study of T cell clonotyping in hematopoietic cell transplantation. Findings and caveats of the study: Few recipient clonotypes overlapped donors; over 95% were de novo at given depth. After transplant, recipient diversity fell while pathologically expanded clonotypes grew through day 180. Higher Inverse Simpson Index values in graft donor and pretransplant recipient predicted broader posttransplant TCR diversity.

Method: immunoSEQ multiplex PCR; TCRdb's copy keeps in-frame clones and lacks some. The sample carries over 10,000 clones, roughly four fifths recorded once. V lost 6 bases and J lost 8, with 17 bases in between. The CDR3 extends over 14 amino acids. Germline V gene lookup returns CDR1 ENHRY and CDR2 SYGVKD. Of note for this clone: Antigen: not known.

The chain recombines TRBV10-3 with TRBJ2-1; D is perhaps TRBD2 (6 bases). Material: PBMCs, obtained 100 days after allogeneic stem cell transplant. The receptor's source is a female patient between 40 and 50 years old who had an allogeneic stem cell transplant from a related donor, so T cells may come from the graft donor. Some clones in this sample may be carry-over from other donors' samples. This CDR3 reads CAIRNLVRGDEQFF. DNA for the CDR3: TGTGCCATCAGGAACCTGGTGCGGGGAGATGAGCAGTTCTTC.